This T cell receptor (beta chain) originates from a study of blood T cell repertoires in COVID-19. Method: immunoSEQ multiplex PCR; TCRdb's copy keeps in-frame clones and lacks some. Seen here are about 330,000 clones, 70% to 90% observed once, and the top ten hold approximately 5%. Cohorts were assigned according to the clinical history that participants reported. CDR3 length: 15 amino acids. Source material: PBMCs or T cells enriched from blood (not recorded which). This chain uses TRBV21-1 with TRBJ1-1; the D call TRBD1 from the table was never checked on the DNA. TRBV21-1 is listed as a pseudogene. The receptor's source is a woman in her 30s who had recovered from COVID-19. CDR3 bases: TGTGCCAGCAGCCCCCCGGGACAGATGAACACTGAAGCTTTCTTT. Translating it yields CASSPPGQMNTEAFF.